The T cell receptor beta chain under discussion was sequenced for a study of identical twins. The CDR3 is 13 amino acids. Trimming took 3 bases from V and 4 from J, leaving 9 bases between them. Overall study results and limits: An excess of low generation probability was shown by twin-shared out-of-frame alpha sequences. Donors were not followed over many years; analysis was cross-sectional.

This clonotype has only a few counts. Its antigen is not identified. TCRdb redid the calling of the 5' RACE reads with MiXCR, one entry per CDR3 protein. Of around 530,000 distinct CDR3 sequences listed, 13% to 15% are singletons. The same sample was also studied in work on yellow fever vaccine responses in identical twins.

Sequencing was performed on CD4+ T cells sorted from blood. This sequence was found in a woman between 18 and 30 years old in good health. The chain recombines TRBV12-3 or TRBV12-4 with TRBJ1-1; the D is unclear. CDR3 nucleotide sequence: TGTGCCAGCAGTTTGAGGGTAATCACTGAAGCTTTCTTT. Translation: CASSLRVITEAFF.